Below, 8 T cell receptor beta chains from the same sample are listed, as sequenced in a study of CD8 T cells in ankylosing spondylitis. TCRdb itself ran the 5' RACE reads through MiXCR, one entry per CDR3 protein. The sample contains tens of thousands of distinct CDR3 sequences, roughly 30% of which appear only once. Sequencing input: blood, either unsorted or a sorted T cell fraction (not recorded which). These receptors came from a male donor with ankylosing spondylitis or in good health (not recorded which).

This clonotype has a count of ten or more. This chain links TRBV6-2 or TRBV6-3 with TRBJ2-7, with 11 bases identical to TRBD1. The junction had 4 bases not matched to a gene; V was cut back by 6 bases and J by 3 bases. The CDR3 loop spans 14 amino acids. In germline, CDR1 is MNHEY, CDR2 SVGEGT. CDR3 DNA sequence: TGTGCCAGCAGAAGGACAGGGGGCCGCTACGAGCAGTACTTC. This sequence encodes CASRRTGGRYEQYF.

This clonotype has ten or more counts. V gene TRBV5-1 combines with J gene TRBJ2-3; maybe TRBD2 (5 bases). Trimming took off 2 bases at V and 1 base at J, with 11 bases between the two ends. CDR1 and CDR2 from the germline V gene are SGHRS and YFSETQ. CDR3 length: 15 amino acids. CDR3 protein: CASSFSGLRTDTQYF. CDR3 DNA sequence: TGCGCCAGCAGCTTCAGCGGACTCCGCACAGATACGCAGTATTTT.

The J gene is TRBJ2-7, the V gene TRBV20-1; perhaps TRBD1 as D (6 bases). Germline loops: CDR1 DFQATT, CDR2 SNEGSKA (reference sequence). With 8 bases removed from V and 6 bases from J, the gap between germline ends came to 23 bases. CDR3 length: 14 residues. The CDR3 sequence is CSLKSGEGLSEQYV. CDR3 DNA: TGCAGTCTCAAATCAGGGGAAGGTTTAAGCGAGCAGTACGTC.

The CDR3 DNA reads as TGTGCCAGCAGCCAAGAAGCGGGGGCGTTCCAAGAGACCCAGTACTTC. Amino acids: CASSQEAGAFQETQYF. This chain uses TRBV3-1 with TRBJ2-5; 8 bases line up with TRBD2. V dropped 0 bases and J dropped 1; count of bases not matched to a gene: 4. The CDR3 totals 16 residues. Germline V CDR1 and CDR2: LGHDT, YNNKEL (reference sequence).

The rearrangement links TRBV30 to TRBJ2-3, with D possibly being TRBD2 (5 bases). Trimming pared 8 bases from V and 1 base from J, leaving 16 bases between. The CDR3 runs 14 residues. CDR1 is GTSNPN, CDR2 SVGIG, per germline (reference sequence). The CDR3 sequence is CAGYKRTRTDTQYF. The CDR3 region has the DNA TGTGCCGGGTATAAGCGGACCCGCACAGATACGCAGTATTTT.

The table lists this clonotype with a few counts. This chain connects TRBV5-5 to TRBJ2-7; D gene unclear. CDR3 length equals 14 residues. Per germline, CDR1 SGHKS and CDR2 YYEKEE (reference sequence). Trimming took off 3 bases at V and 4 bases at J, with 14 bases between the two ends. CDR3 sequence reads: CASSSDVFAYEQYF. CDR3 DNA: TGTGCCAGCAGCTCGGACGTCTTCGCGTACGAGCAGTACTTC.

V usage is TRBV7-3 and J usage is TRBJ1-1; 7 nucleotides align to TRBD1. This CDR3 has 15 residues. J lost 0 bases, V lost 6 bases, and 7 bases had no gene match. Germline V lookup: CDR1 SGHTA, CDR2 FQGTGA. The chain's CDR3 is CASRETGIMNTEAFF. DNA for the CDR3: TGTGCCAGCAGAGAGACAGGGATCATGAACACTGAAGCTTTCTTT. The full variable domain, in which reference TRBV7-3 and TRBJ1-1 provide the parts outside the CDR3, is GAGVSQTPSNKVTEKGKYVELRCDPISGHTALYWYRQSLGQGPEFLIYFQGTGAADDSGLPNDRFFAVRPEGSVSTLKIQRTERGDSAVYLCASRETGIMNTEAFFGQGTRLTVV.

CDR3 DNA sequence: TGCAGTGCCTCGAGAGTCGGGCACTATGGCTACACCTTC. Protein: CSASRVGHYGYTF. The chain employs TRBV20-1 and TRBJ1-2; unclear D gene. This CDR3 is 13 amino acids long. V was cut by 6 bases and J by 3 bases, with 14 bases left in between. Germline V lookup: CDR1 DFQATT, CDR2 SNEGSKA (reference sequence).